The count of the clone carrying this T cell receptor beta chain is one. This sample is drawn from a study of OX40 agonist ivuxolimab in advanced cancers. Study-wide background: Checkpoint inhibitors had been given previously to roughly 40% of patients.

CDR1 and CDR2 from the germline V gene are MNHNY and SVGAGI (reference sequence). This CDR3 region has 15 residues. The V gene lost 0 bases and the J gene lost 2 bases, with 10 bases spanning the gap. Profiled with immunoSEQ multiplex PCR; TCRdb holds only in-frame clones, not every one. This sample has just over 80,000 clones, with about nine tenths found just once. This chain connects TRBV6-6 to TRBJ1-2, with D maybe TRBD1 (5 bases). The receptor was isolated from an adult with an advanced solid tumor such as melanoma, head and neck, liver or kidney cancer. The material was CD4+ or CD8+ T cells sorted from blood, obtained in a trial of the OX40 agonist ivuxolimab. CDR3 sequence (DNA): TGTGCCAGCAGTTACTCGAATTCAGGGAACTATGGCTACACCTTC. It is translated as CASSYSNSGNYGYTF.